These 27 T cell receptor beta chains were all obtained from the same sample, sequenced in a study of shared T cell receptors in the human thymus. Repertoires were generated with immunoSEQ multiplex PCR, while TCRdb's copy carries only in-frame clones and drops some. The sample consists of hundreds of thousands of clones, approximately 89% of them appearing once. These same data were also listed under a study on human thymus T cells.

The source material was thymocytes. These receptors were taken from a boy in the first two years of life with a congenital heart defect.

This chain joins TRBV30 and TRBJ2-1; 9 bases agree with TRBD2. The germline V gene encodes CDR1 GTSNPN and CDR2 SVGIG (reference sequence). The V and J ends lost 6 bases and 5 bases, in that order; junction bases with no gene match: 23. The length of the CDR3 is 19 residues. CDR3 sequence (DNA): TGTGCCTGCCCAAGCCCCATCGTAGCGGGAGTTACGGGCAACAATGAGCAGTTCTTC. Its protein product is CACPSPIVAGVTGNNEQFF.

The CDR3 DNA follows: TGTGCCACCAGCAGTGGACAGGGGGGGTACACCGGGGAGCTGTTTTTT. Amino acids: CATSSGQGGYTGELFF. The rearrangement uses TRBV15 and TRBJ2-2; 10 positions agree with TRBD1. Germline V gene sequence: CDR1 LNHNV, CDR2 YYDKDF (reference sequence). V lost 3 bases to trimming and J lost 3 bases; unmatched junction nucleotides: 4. This CDR3 spans 16 amino acids.

This clone was counted between two and nine times. The chain joins TRBV5-1 to TRBJ1-3; D is uncertain. The germline V gene encodes CDR1 SGHRS and CDR2 YFSETQ. V was clipped by 1 base and J by 0 bases, with 8 bases between them. The CDR3 totals 15 residues. The CDR3 region is CASSLYVNSGNTIYF. In nucleotides, the CDR3 is TGCGCCAGCAGCTTGTATGTAAACTCTGGAAACACCATATATTTT.

J is TRBJ2-2 and V is TRBV28; 9 bases map to TRBD2. Germline trimming cut 4 bases from V and 6 bases from J; bases unmatched to any gene: 15. The CDR3 extends over 18 amino acids. Germline CDR1 and CDR2: MDHEN and SYDVKM. DNA for the CDR3: TGTGCCAGCAGTTCCCCAAAGCGACGGACTAGCGCTGCCGGGGAGCTGTTTTTT. It codes for CASSSPKRRTSAAGELFF.

The genes are TRBV15 and TRBJ2-7, with 7 positions matching TRBD1. The CDR3 has 17 residues. V lost 1 base, J lost 0 bases, and 9 bases stayed unmatched. Germline V gene data show CDR1 as LNHNV and CDR2 as YYDKDF (reference sequence). This CDR3 is CATSRVQPTGTSYEQYF. CDR3 in DNA: TGTGCCACCAGCAGAGTTCAGCCGACAGGGACCTCCTACGAGCAGTACTTC.

This chain joins TRBV2 and TRBJ2-1; 7 bases line up with TRBD2. Germline V gene sequence: CDR1 SNHLY, CDR2 FYNNEI. Germline trimming cut 4 bases from V and 4 bases from J; bases unmatched to any gene: 16. The CDR3 runs 18 residues. This CDR3 reads CASSVSLTREGRYNEQFF. The DNA of the CDR3 is TGTGCCAGCAGTGTATCCCTTACGAGGGAGGGCCGTTACAATGAGCAGTTCTTC.

The rearrangement joins TRBV27 to TRBJ1-1; D is possibly TRBD1 (5 bases). Germline CDR1 and CDR2: MNHEY and SMNVEV (reference sequence). V was clipped by 7 bases and J by 5 bases, with 11 bases between them. This CDR3 is 12 amino acids long. This CDR3 reads CASKTVGTEAFF. The CDR3 DNA reads TGTGCCAGCAAGACAGTCGGAACTGAAGCTTTCTTT.

This chain joins TRBV4-1 and TRBJ1-5; no reliable D call. The CDR3 covers 14 residues. Trimming pared 1 base from V and 6 bases from J, leaving 10 bases between. The germline gives CDR1 MGHRA, CDR2 YSYEKL. The DNA of the CDR3 is TGCGCCAGCAGCCAAGGCTCTTCTAGTCAGCCCCAGCATTTT. Protein product: CASSQGSSSQPQHF.

The chain carries TRBV4-3 and TRBJ1-1, with D tentatively TRBD1 (6 bases). Germline CDR1 LGHNA, CDR2 YSLEER. Trimming cost V 0 bases and J 0 bases, with 20 bases left between them. CDR3 size: 19 residues. The CDR3 sequence: CASSQDEPPGQNMNTEAFF. In DNA form, the CDR3 reads TGCGCCAGCAGCCAAGACGAACCTCCGGGACAAAACATGAACACTGAAGCTTTCTTT.

V is TRBV15 and J is TRBJ2-7, with 8 bases matching TRBD1. The ends lost 2 bases at V and 1 base at J; junction bases unmatched: 7. CDR3 length: 16 residues. From germline, CDR1 is LNHNV and CDR2 YYDKDF (reference sequence). The CDR3 DNA is TGTGCCACCAGCAGACTTTCGGGACAGGAGTCCTACGAGCAGTACTTC. Protein: CATSRLSGQESYEQYF.

This chain joins TRBV4-2 and TRBJ1-5; 7 nucleotides line up with TRBD1. The length of the CDR3 is 17 residues. Per the germline V gene, CDR1 is LGHNA and CDR2 is YNFKEQ. J gave up 4 bases and V 1 base, and 10 bases lay outside the gene matches. CDR3 residues: CASSQGIPGTANQPQHF. DNA of the CDR3: TGTGCCAGCAGCCAAGGAATCCCAGGGACAGCGAATCAGCCCCAGCATTTT.

The chain uses TRBV5-1 and TRBJ1-2; TRBD1 matches at 7 bases. The trim removed 0 bases at V and 4 bases at J, leaving 9 bases unmatched. This CDR3 region has 16 residues. Germline V CDR1 and CDR2: SGHRS, YFSETQ. CDR3 sequence reads: CASSLARDSQTYGYTF. The CDR3 DNA is TGCGCCAGCAGCTTGGCCCGGGACAGCCAAACCTATGGCTACACCTTC.

This chain joins TRBV6-6 and TRBJ2-3; TRBD1 might be the D (5 bases). Trimming cost V 2 bases and J 2 bases, with 11 bases left between them. This CDR3 has 15 amino acids. Germline CDR1 is MNHNY and CDR2 is SVGAGI (reference sequence). CDR3 bases: TGTGCCAGCAGTTACGCAGGGCCTAACACAGATACGCAGTATTTT. Protein sequence: CASSYAGPNTDTQYF.

The chain links TRBV5-1 to TRBJ2-3; 12 bases match TRBD2. The J segment lost 1 base and the V segment lost 7 bases, leaving 13 bases of the junction unmatched. Germline V lookup: CDR1 SGHRS, CDR2 YFSETQ. The CDR3 runs to 18 residues. CDR3 coding DNA: TGCGCCAGCGAAATGACTAGCGGGGGCCCCGAAGGCACAGATACGCAGTATTTT. It yields the protein CASEMTSGGPEGTDTQYF.

This rearrangement joins TRBV19 to TRBJ2-6; 7 nucleotides align to TRBD1. The germline CDR1 and CDR2 sequences are LNHDA and SQIVND (reference sequence). The CDR3 covers 14 residues. The V segment lost 6 bases and the J segment 2 bases; nucleotides outside the gene matches: 1. CDR3 residues: CASSGQAGANVLTF. The CDR3 nucleotides read TGTGCCAGTAGCGGACAGGCTGGGGCCAACGTCCTGACTTTC.

The gene calls are TRBV27 and TRBJ2-7, with D maybe TRBD1 (6 bases). The germline CDR1 and CDR2 sequences are MNHEY and SMNVEV (reference sequence). Deletions cut 3 bases from V and 4 bases from J, with 10 bases between. The CDR3 spans 13 residues. This chain's CDR3 is CASSFRGRYEQYF. The CDR3 DNA sequence: TGTGCCAGCAGTTTCAGGGGCAGATACGAGCAGTACTTC.

The chain employs TRBV5-4 and TRBJ2-3; 11 positions agree with TRBD2. This CDR3 is 16 amino acids long. The germline gives CDR1 SGHNT, CDR2 YYREEE (reference sequence). V trimming: 4 bases; J trimming: 4 bases; junction bases outside the gene matches: 8. CDR3 DNA: TGTGCCAGCAGCCGCGATAGCGGGAGGGACCCAGATACGCAGTATTTT. Its protein is CASSRDSGRDPDTQYF.

This clone appeared a single time. V is TRBV11-2 and J is TRBJ2-7; perhaps TRBD1 as D (6 bases). Germline V gene sequence: CDR1 SGHAT, CDR2 FQNNGV. The CDR3 length is 15 residues. Trimming removed 1 base from V and 2 bases from J, with 12 bases in between. In nucleotides, the CDR3 is TGTGCCAGCAGCTTAGCCCAGGACAGACCCTACGAGCAGTACTTC. It is translated as CASSLAQDRPYEQYF.

This clone was found a few times. The V gene is TRBV2, the J gene TRBJ1-3; 7 nucleotides line up with TRBD1. This CDR3 has 19 amino acids. V gave up 0 bases and J gave up 6 bases; unmatched junction bases: 17. Germline V gene data show CDR1 as SNHLY and CDR2 as FYNNEI. CDR3 in DNA: TGTGCCAGCAGTGAAGCTCACCTTAGGGGGCGAAGAGGGGAAAACACCATATATTTT. The encoded protein is CASSEAHLRGRRGENTIYF.

The J gene is TRBJ1-2, the V gene TRBV6-5; TRBD1 is a possible D gene (6 bases). CDR1 is MNHEY and CDR2 is SVGAGI in the germline V gene. The CDR3 spans 12 residues. V dropped 5 bases and J dropped 4 bases, with 8 bases sitting between them. CDR3 sequence: CASSRGSYGYTF. CDR3 nucleotide sequence: TGTGCCAGCAGTAGGGGGAGCTATGGCTACACCTTC.

CDR3 sequence (DNA): TGCGCCAGCAGCCAAGCCGAGGGAACGGAGCATGAAGCTTTCTTT. Its translation is CASSQAEGTEHEAFF. V is TRBV4-3 and J is TRBJ1-1; D is undetermined. The ends were cut back, 1 base at V and 7 bases at J, with 16 bases in the middle. The CDR3 has 15 residues. Germline V gives CDR1 LGHNA, CDR2 YSLEER.

This chain links TRBV5-1 with TRBJ1-2, with a weak D call TRBD1 (6 bases). The CDR3 sequence is 15 residues long. Trimming left V 6 bases short and J 4 bases short, with 19 bases between. CDR1 and CDR2 from the germline V gene are SGHRS and YFSETQ. The CDR3 is CASTPRGGEGYGYTF. CDR3 nucleotides: TGCGCCAGCACCCCCAGGGGCGGCGAGGGCTATGGCTACACCTTC.

V is TRBV5-3 and J is TRBJ1-3; tentatively, D is TRBD1 (5 bases). TRBV5-3 counts as an open reading frame of uncertain function. Between the trimmed V and J ends, which lost 5 bases and 0 bases, there was a span of 12 bases. The CDR3 covers 15 residues. The DNA for the CDR3 is TGTGCCAGAAGTCCGCAACAGGACTCTGGAAACACCATATATTTT. This sequence encodes CARSPQQDSGNTIYF.

CDR3 coding DNA: TGTGCCAGCAGCCAAGCGACAGGGGGCGATCAGCCCCAGCATTTT. Translating gives CASSQATGGDQPQHF. V gene TRBV4-2 combines with J gene TRBJ1-5, with 10 bases matching TRBD1. J was trimmed by 5 bases and V by 1 base; bases with no gene match: 2. The CDR3 extends over 15 amino acids. Per the germline V gene, CDR1 is LGHNA and CDR2 is YNFKEQ.

The count of this clone is one. The J gene is TRBJ1-4, the V gene TRBV7-9, with D unclear. V dropped 5 bases and J dropped 7 bases, with 17 bases sitting between them. The germline V gene has CDR1 SEHNR and CDR2 FQNEAQ (reference sequence). The CDR3 spans 15 residues. CDR3 nucleotide sequence: TGTGCCAGCAGCCCCCCAGTTGTGGTTTGTGAAAAACTGTTTTTT. Its protein is CASSPPVVVCEKLFF.

This rearrangement joins TRBV5-1 to TRBJ2-5; TRBD2 aligns across 7 bases. Germline V lookup: CDR1 SGHRS, CDR2 YFSETQ. The CDR3 spans 15 residues. The ends lost 0 bases at V and 4 bases at J; junction bases unmatched: 6. The CDR3 region has the DNA TGCGCCAGCAGCTTGGAAGCCGCGGGAGTAGAGACCCAGTACTTC. Amino acid sequence: CASSLEAAGVETQYF.

The rearrangement links TRBV2 to TRBJ1-5; D remains unclear. The germline V gene has CDR1 SNHLY and CDR2 FYNNEI. V dropped 5 bases and J dropped 6 bases, with 11 bases sitting between them. The CDR3 runs 13 residues. The DNA of the CDR3 is TGTGCCAGCAGTTTAGACGGGGTTCAGCCCCAGCATTTT. Its protein product is CASSLDGVQPQHF.